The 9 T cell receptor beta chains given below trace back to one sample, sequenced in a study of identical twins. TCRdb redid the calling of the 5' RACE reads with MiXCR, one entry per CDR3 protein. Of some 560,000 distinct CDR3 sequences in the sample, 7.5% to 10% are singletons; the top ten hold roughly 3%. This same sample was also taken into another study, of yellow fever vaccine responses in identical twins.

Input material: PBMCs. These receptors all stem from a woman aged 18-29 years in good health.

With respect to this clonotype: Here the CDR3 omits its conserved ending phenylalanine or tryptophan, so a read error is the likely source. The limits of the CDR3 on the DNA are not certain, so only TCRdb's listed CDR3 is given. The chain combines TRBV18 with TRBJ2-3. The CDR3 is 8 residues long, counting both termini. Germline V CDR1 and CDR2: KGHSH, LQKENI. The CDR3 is CASSPPPD.

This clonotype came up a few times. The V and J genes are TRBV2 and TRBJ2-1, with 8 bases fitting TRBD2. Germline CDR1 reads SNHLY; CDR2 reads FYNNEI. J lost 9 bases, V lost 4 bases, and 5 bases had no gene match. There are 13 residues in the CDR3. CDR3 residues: CASSVGGAGEQFF. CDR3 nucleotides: TGTGCCAGCAGTGTCGGGGGGGCCGGTGAGCAGTTCTTC.

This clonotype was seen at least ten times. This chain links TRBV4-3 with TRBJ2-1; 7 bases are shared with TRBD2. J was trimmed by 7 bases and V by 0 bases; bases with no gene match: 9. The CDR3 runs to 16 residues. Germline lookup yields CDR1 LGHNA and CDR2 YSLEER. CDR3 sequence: CASSQEWGGGLNEQFF. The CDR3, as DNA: TGCGCCAGCAGCCAAGAGTGGGGGGGAGGGCTTAATGAGCAGTTCTTC.

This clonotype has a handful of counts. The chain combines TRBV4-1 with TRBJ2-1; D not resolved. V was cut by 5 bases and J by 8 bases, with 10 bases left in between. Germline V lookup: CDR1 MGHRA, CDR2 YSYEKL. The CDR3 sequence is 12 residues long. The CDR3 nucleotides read TGCGCCAGCAGCTCACGTGGTTATGAGCAGTTCTTC. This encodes CASSSRGYEQFF.

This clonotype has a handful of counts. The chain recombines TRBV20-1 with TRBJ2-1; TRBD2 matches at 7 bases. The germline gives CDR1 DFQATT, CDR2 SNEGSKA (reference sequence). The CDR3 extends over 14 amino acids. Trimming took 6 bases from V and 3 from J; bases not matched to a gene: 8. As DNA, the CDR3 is TGCAGTGCAAGCGGGGATGACATCTACAATGAGCAGTTCTTC. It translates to CSASGDDIYNEQFF.

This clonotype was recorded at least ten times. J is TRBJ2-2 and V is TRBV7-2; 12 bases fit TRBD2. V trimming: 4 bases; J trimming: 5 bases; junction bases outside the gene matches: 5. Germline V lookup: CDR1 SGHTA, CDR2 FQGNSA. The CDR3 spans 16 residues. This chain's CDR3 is CASSSSGGARTGELFF. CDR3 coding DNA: TGTGCCAGCAGCTCTAGCGGGGGGGCGAGGACCGGGGAGCTGTTTTTT.

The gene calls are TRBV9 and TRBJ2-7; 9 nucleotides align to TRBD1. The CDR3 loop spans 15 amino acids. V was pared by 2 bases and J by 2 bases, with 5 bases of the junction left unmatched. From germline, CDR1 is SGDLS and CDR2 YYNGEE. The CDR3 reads CASSVGQGETYEQYF. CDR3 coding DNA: TGTGCCAGCAGCGTGGGACAGGGAGAAACCTACGAGCAGTACTTC.

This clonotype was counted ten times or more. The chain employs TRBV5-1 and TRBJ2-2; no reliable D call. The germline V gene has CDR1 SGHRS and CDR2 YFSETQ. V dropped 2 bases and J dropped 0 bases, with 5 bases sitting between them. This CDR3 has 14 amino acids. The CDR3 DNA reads TGCGCCAGCAGCTTCATCTCGAACACCGGGGAGCTGTTTTTT. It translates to CASSFISNTGELFF.

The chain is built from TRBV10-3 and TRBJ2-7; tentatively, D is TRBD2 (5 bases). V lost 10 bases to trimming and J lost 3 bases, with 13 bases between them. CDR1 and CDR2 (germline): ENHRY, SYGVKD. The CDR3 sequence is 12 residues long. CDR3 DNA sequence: TGTGCCACCCAGACTACTAGCTACGAGCAGTACTTC. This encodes CATQTTSYEQYF.